This TCR beta chain was retrieved from a study of T cells in Graves' hyperthyroidism and ophthalmopathy. V trimming: 5 bases; J trimming: 9 bases; junction bases outside the gene matches: 7. Germline-derived CDR1 and CDR2 are GTSNPN and SVGIG (reference sequence). The CDR3 has 14 amino acids. TCR beta CDR3 regions were amplified from RNA transcripts. Using the HTBI primer set, a first-round RT-PCR was run on the TCR CDR3. TCRdb independently ran MiXCR on the multiplex PCR reads; one entry per CDR3 protein. The sample includes some 690,000 distinct CDR3 sequences, roughly 17% of them seen just once. This clonotype was obtained from a man between 50 and 59 years old with Graves' hyperthyroidism. Sequencing was carried out using blood. The rearrangement joins TRBV30 to TRBJ2-1; 13 bases align to TRBD2. The CDR3 spells CAWEKGLAGSEQFF. CDR3 in DNA: TGTGCCTGGGAAAAGGGACTAGCGGGAAGTGAGCAGTTCTTC.